Included here is one TCR beta chain sequence, with context. Germline CDR1 is DFQATT and CDR2 is SNEGSKA (reference sequence). The CDR3 consists of 15 residues. V dropped 3 bases and J dropped 9; count of bases not matched to a gene: 16. This sample is drawn from a study of blood T cell repertoires in COVID-19. Data came from immunoSEQ multiplex PCR; TCRdb stores just in-frame clones and leaves some out. The sample has 37,000 or so clones; approximately 81% are singletons. What was sequenced was peripheral blood. This chain uses TRBV20-1 with TRBJ1-2; TRBD1 aligns across 7 bases. This TCR derives from a man older than 75 with active or convalescent COVID-19. DNA of the CDR3: TGCAGTGCTAGTCCCTGGGACAGTACGTTCGGGAGCTACACCTTC. This translates into CSASPWDSTFGSYTF.